The 9 T cell receptor beta chains in this list originate from one sample, sequenced in a study of STAT3 mutations in large granular lymphocyte leukemia. Study-wide results and limits: In T-cell large granular lymphocyte leukemia, about half of patients showed multiple immunodominant subclonotypes.

TCRdb's table, derived via immunoSEQ multiplex PCR, lists solely in-frame clones and lacks some. This table holds about 15,000 clones, over 90% found once. No antigen has been assigned to these receptors. What was sequenced was peripheral blood mononuclear cells. The receptors stem from a woman between 50 and 59 years old with T-cell large granular lymphocyte leukemia. Some clones in this sample may be carry-over from other donors' samples.

This sequence joins TRBV7-2 and TRBJ2-7, with TRBD1 matching 9 bases. Germline V gene sequence: CDR1 SGHTA, CDR2 FQGNSA. The trim removed 5 bases at V and 3 bases at J, leaving 8 bases unmatched. The CDR3 runs 15 residues. CDR3 sequence (DNA): TGTGCCAGCAGCCATTCGACAGGGGGGATCTACGAGCAGTACTTC. It yields the protein CASSHSTGGIYEQYF.

This chain joins TRBV5-1 and TRBJ2-3, with 8 bases lining up with TRBD2. The germline CDR1 and CDR2 sequences are SGHRS and YFSETQ. The CDR3 spans 15 residues. The V and J ends lost 1 base and 3 bases, in that order; junction bases with no gene match: 4. The CDR3 here is CASSLSGLGTDTQYF. In DNA, the CDR3 is TGCGCCAGCAGCTTGTCGGGACTAGGGACAGATACGCAGTATTTT.

This chain connects TRBV10-1 to TRBJ2-7; D call uncertain. The CDR3 is 11 residues long. The germline V gene encodes CDR1 WNHNN and CDR2 SYGVQD (reference sequence). The germline V and J ends were trimmed by 7 bases and 3 bases, with 7 bases remaining between them. The CDR3, as DNA: TGCGCCAGCAAGGACGGCTACGAGCAGTACTTC. Amino acids: CASKDGYEQYF.

The chain carries TRBV18 and TRBJ2-7; no firm D call. V was cut by 5 bases and J by 0 bases, with 11 bases left in between. CDR1 KGHSH and CDR2 LQKENI come from the germline V gene. CDR3 size: 14 residues. CDR3 in amino acids: CASSGDLYSYEQYF. The CDR3 DNA follows: TGTGCCAGCTCAGGAGATTTATACTCCTACGAGCAGTACTTC.

The V and J genes are TRBV5-4 and TRBJ2-7; 7 bases align to TRBD1. Per germline, CDR1 SGHNT and CDR2 YYREEE (reference sequence). The CDR3 runs 14 residues. J lost 3 bases, V lost 2 bases, and 5 bases had no gene match. The CDR3 region is CASSFMGTDYEQYF. CDR3 in DNA: TGTGCCAGCAGCTTTATGGGGACAGACTACGAGCAGTACTTC.

The chain joins TRBV6-1 to TRBJ2-3; the D gene is possibly TRBD1 (5 bases). V was clipped by 10 bases and J by 0 bases, with 17 bases between them. CDR1 MNHNS and CDR2 SASEGT come from the germline V gene. This CDR3 spans 15 amino acids. The CDR3 loop is CATADRYLSTDTQYF. The CDR3 coding sequence is TGTGCCACCGCCGACAGATACCTTAGCACAGATACGCAGTATTTT.

This chain links TRBV9 with TRBJ2-2; tentative D call: TRBD2 (7 bases). V was clipped by 0 bases and J by 3 bases, with 15 bases between them. The CDR3 has 17 residues. Germline V gives CDR1 SGDLS, CDR2 YYNGEE. DNA for the CDR3: TGTGCCAGCAGCGTAGCAGGCAGGGGAGGGGACACCGGGGAGCTGTTTTTT. Translating it yields CASSVAGRGGDTGELFF.

The chain joins TRBV18 to TRBJ2-5; D is unresolved. V lost 6 bases to trimming and J lost 7 bases, with 12 bases between them. CDR3 size: 12 residues. Germline V gene sequence: CDR1 KGHSH, CDR2 LQKENI. The CDR3 spells CASSLPPGTQYF. The CDR3, as DNA: TGTGCCAGCTCCCTACCCCCGGGGACCCAGTACTTC.

The chain employs TRBV27 and TRBJ2-7; D could derive from TRBD1 or TRBD2 (6 bases each). The CDR3 is 15 amino acids. The V and J ends lost 4 bases and 6 bases respectively, with 19 bases between them. Per germline, CDR1 MNHEY and CDR2 SMNVEV (reference sequence). Here the CDR3 DNA reads TGTGCCAGCAGTTACCGTACAGGGTCGGAGGGCGAGCAGTACTTC. It yields the protein CASSYRTGSEGEQYF.